The 30 T cell receptor beta chains below were found in one sample sequenced in a study of cytomegalovirus exposure and HLA in healthy donors. Both 60 Vbeta primers and 13 Jbeta primers went into the PCR. Generated by immunoSEQ multiplex PCR, the TCRdb table keeps only in-frame clones and is missing some. The sample yields 110,000 or so clones, 74% seen once. The sample was PBMCs. The receptors originated from a woman between 35 and 50 years old in good health and CMV-seropositive.

The chain uses TRBV9 and TRBJ1-1; weak D call: TRBD1 (5 bases). CDR3 length: 15 residues. Germline V gene lookup returns CDR1 SGDLS and CDR2 YYNGEE. Trimming took 4 bases from V and 2 from J, leaving 15 bases between them. CDR3 DNA: TGTGCCAGCAGCCCCATCCGGGGGGTAAACACTGAAGCTTTCTTT. Translating it yields CASSPIRGVNTEAFF.

In this sample, this clone turned up a few times. CDR3 DNA: TGCGCCAGCAGCAGTGGACAGTACGGAGCCAAAAACATTCAGTACTTC. It translates to CASSSGQYGAKNIQYF. The chain joins TRBV5-1 to TRBJ2-4; tentative D call: TRBD1 (6 bases). The CDR3 sequence is 16 residues long. Looked up from germline, CDR1 is SGHRS and CDR2 is YFSETQ. The V end was cut by 4 bases, the J end by 0 bases, with 14 bases between. The variable domain in full, with the rest retrieved from reference TRBV5-1 and TRBJ2-4, is KAGVTQTPRYLIKTRGQQVTLSCSPISGHRSVSWYQQTPGQGLQFLFEYFSETQRNKGNFPGRFSGRQFSNSRSEMNVSTLELGDSALYLCASSSGQYGAKNIQYFGAGTRLSVL.

CDR3 in DNA: TGTGCCAGCAGTTACTCAGCTGGACAGTACTACGAGCAGTACTTC. Protein sequence: CASSYSAGQYYEQYF. The chain has TRBV6-5 and TRBJ2-7; D perhaps matches TRBD1 (6 bases). Deletions cut 0 bases from V and 3 bases from J, with 12 bases between. Germline V gene lookup returns CDR1 MNHEY and CDR2 SVGAGI. The CDR3 contains 15 residues.

The CDR3 region is CASSRDRDEQYF. CDR3 DNA sequence: TGTGCCAGCAGCCGGGACAGGGACGAGCAGTACTTC. V gene TRBV11-2 combines with J gene TRBJ2-7; TRBD1 matches at 9 bases. This CDR3 spans 12 amino acids. Germline lookup yields CDR1 SGHAT and CDR2 FQNNGV. V lost 5 bases and J lost 5; bases outside the gene matches: 1.

This clone was detected once. The V gene is TRBV20-1, the J gene TRBJ2-3, with D perhaps matching TRBD1 (5 bases). The CDR3 spans 11 residues. The germline V gene encodes CDR1 DFQATT and CDR2 SNEGSKA (reference sequence). V was pared by 7 bases and J by 4 bases, with 9 bases between. The CDR3 region has the DNA TGCAGTGTCCAGACAGCAGATACGCAGTATTTT. This gives the protein CSVQTADTQYF.

The sample holds a few counts of this clone. This chain joins TRBV4-1 and TRBJ1-6; TRBD1 might be the D (6 bases). The V and J ends lost 0 bases and 7 bases respectively, with 7 bases between them. Germline loops: CDR1 MGHRA, CDR2 YSYEKL. The CDR3 consists of 14 residues. The CDR3 spells CASSQERGNSPLHF. In DNA form, the CDR3 reads TGCGCCAGCAGCCAAGAGAGGGGGAATTCACCCCTCCACTTT.

The genes are TRBV7-2 and TRBJ1-4; 10 bases line up with TRBD1. CDR3 length equals 14 residues. CDR1 is SGHTA, CDR2 FQGNSA, per germline. V lost 6 bases, J lost 8 bases, and 6 bases stayed unmatched. CDR3 in DNA: TGTGCCAGCAGACTGGACAGGGGGTGGGAAAAACTGTTTTTT. This encodes CASRLDRGWEKLFF.

The V gene is TRBV18, the J gene TRBJ2-7; D gene uncertain. The V gene's germline CDR1 is KGHSH and CDR2 LQKENI. The CDR3 spans 16 residues. Trimming cost V 0 bases and J 0 bases, with 12 bases left between them. For the CDR3, the DNA is TGTGCCAGCTCACCACCTGGCGGCCTATACTCCTACGAGCAGTACTTC. Its protein is CASSPPGGLYSYEQYF.

This clone is medium-sized by share. Other DNA sequences in the same sample also yield this CDR3. This chain connects TRBV2 to TRBJ2-3; 7 bases line up with TRBD1. After removal of 4 bases from V and 0 bases from J, the junction contained 4 bases not matched to a gene. The germline V gene encodes CDR1 SNHLY and CDR2 FYNNEI. The CDR3 is 15 amino acids. The DNA for the CDR3 is TGTGCCAGCAGTGTAGGGACAGCGAGCACAGATACGCAGTATTTT. Translating it yields CASSVGTASTDTQYF.

This chain links TRBV7-9 with TRBJ2-3, with 7 bases aligning to TRBD2. Germline V gene lookup returns CDR1 SEHNR and CDR2 FQNEAQ (reference sequence). J was trimmed by 0 bases and V by 5 bases; bases with no gene match: 8. CDR3 size: 16 residues. The DNA of the CDR3 is TGTGCCAGCAGCCCGTGGGGGGGAGGCAGCACAGATACGCAGTATTTT. This translates into CASSPWGGGSTDTQYF. Based on the CDR3 plus reference TRBV7-9 and TRBJ2-3, the full variable domain is DTGVSQNPRHKITKRGQNVTFRCDPISEHNRLYWYRQTLGQGPEFLTYFQNEAQLEKSRLLSDRFSAERPKGSFSTLEIQRTEQGDSAMYLCASSPWGGGSTDTQYFGPGTRLTVL.

V usage is TRBV7-6 and J usage is TRBJ2-7; possibly TRBD2 for D (6 bases). CDR3 length equals 15 residues. Per the germline V gene, CDR1 is SGHVS and CDR2 is FNYEAQ. Trimming removed 5 bases at V and 2 bases at J, with 16 bases between. The CDR3 sequence is CASSGGTRGTYEQYF. The CDR3 DNA follows: TGTGCCAGCAGCGGGGGGACTCGCGGCACCTACGAGCAGTACTTC.

The CDR3 DNA reads TGTGCCAGCAGCATAAGAGGACAGGGTAGAGAGACCCAGTACTTC. Protein product: CASSIRGQGRETQYF. The chain recombines TRBV7-2 with TRBJ2-5; 8 nucleotides agree with TRBD1. Per germline, CDR1 SGHTA and CDR2 FQGNSA. With 5 bases clipped from V and 4 bases from J, the junction kept 9 bases outside the gene matches. This CDR3 has 15 residues.

The chain carries TRBV5-1 and TRBJ1-2, with 11 bases aligning to TRBD1. This CDR3 has 15 residues. CDR1 and CDR2 (germline): SGHRS, YFSETQ. With V trimmed by 4 bases and J by 6 bases, 8 bases remained unmatched. The chain's CDR3 is CASSRPGTGGNGYTF. As DNA, the CDR3 is TGCGCCAGCAGCCGTCCCGGGACAGGGGGAAATGGCTACACCTTC.

This chain uses TRBV4-2 with TRBJ2-1; D perhaps matches TRBD1 (6 bases). The germline V gene encodes CDR1 LGHNA and CDR2 YNFKEQ. V gave up 0 bases and J gave up 4 bases, with 10 bases separating them. This CDR3 has 15 residues. CDR3 in amino acids: CASSQDRTVYNEQFF. CDR3 bases: TGTGCCAGCAGCCAAGATCGGACAGTTTACAATGAGCAGTTCTTC.

The V gene is TRBV7-9, the J gene TRBJ1-5, with a weak D call TRBD1 (6 bases). With 5 bases removed from V and 1 base from J, the gap between germline ends came to 12 bases. The length of the CDR3 is 15 residues. CDR1 is SEHNR, CDR2 FQNEAQ, per germline (reference sequence). The DNA for the CDR3 is TGTGCCAGCAGCGGGGGGGCACTAAGCAATCAGCCCCAGCATTTT. Its protein is CASSGGALSNQPQHF.

This chain connects TRBV7-3 to TRBJ2-5; perhaps TRBD2 as D (5 bases). The V end lost 1 base, the J end lost 5 bases, and 14 bases lay between the germline ends. From germline, CDR1 is SGHTA and CDR2 FQGTGA. The CDR3 is 15 amino acids. The CDR3 region has the DNA TGTGCCAGCAGCTTAATGGGGATGGAGGAGGAGACCCAGTACTTC. Translating gives CASSLMGMEEETQYF.

This chain joins TRBV4-1 and TRBJ2-5, with D perhaps TRBD1 (7 bases). Trimming left V 0 bases short and J 3 bases short, with 17 bases between. Per the germline V gene, CDR1 is MGHRA and CDR2 is YSYEKL. The CDR3 covers 17 residues. The CDR3 loop is CASSQDRFGRGEETQYF. CDR3 sequence (DNA): TGCGCCAGCAGCCAAGATAGGTTCGGCAGGGGGGAAGAGACCCAGTACTTC.

The J gene is TRBJ1-5, the V gene TRBV4-1; no firm D call. The CDR3 is 15 residues long. Germline V lookup: CDR1 MGHRA, CDR2 YSYEKL. Trimming removed 0 bases at V and 6 bases at J, with 12 bases between. The CDR3 DNA sequence: TGCGCCAGCAGCCAAGATCCCGGGTTTGGTCAGCCCCAGCATTTT. Translation: CASSQDPGFGQPQHF.

J is TRBJ2-7 and V is TRBV29-1; 11 bases are shared with TRBD1. Looked up from germline, CDR1 is SQVTM and CDR2 is ANQGSEA. Trimming at V came to 5 bases and at J to 2 bases, leaving 2 bases not matched to a gene. CDR3 length: 13 residues. The CDR3, as DNA: TGCAGCGTTCCGGGACAGGGGGCCTACGAGCAGTACTTC. Its protein is CSVPGQGAYEQYF.

The V call is TRBV7-9, the J call TRBJ2-1; 12 positions match TRBD2. The CDR3 covers 17 residues. With V trimmed by 3 bases and J by 3 bases, 6 bases remained unmatched. Germline values: CDR1 SEHNR, CDR2 FQNEAQ (reference sequence). The CDR3 coding sequence is TGTGCCAGCAGCTTGCCCAGACTAGCGGGGGACTACAATGAGCAGTTCTTC. Translating gives CASSLPRLAGDYNEQFF. Filled out from reference TRBV7-9 and TRBJ2-1, the complete variable domain reads DTGVSQNPRHKITKRGQNVTFRCDPISEHNRLYWYRQTLGQGPEFLTYFQNEAQLEKSRLLSDRFSAERPKGSFSTLEIQRTEQGDSAMYLCASSLPRLAGDYNEQFFGPGTRLTVL.

The V call is TRBV19, the J call TRBJ1-4; perhaps TRBD1 as D (5 bases). V lost 8 bases and J 6 bases, leaving 16 bases between the germline ends. Germline loops: CDR1 LNHDA, CDR2 SQIVND (reference sequence). The CDR3 covers 14 residues. Written as DNA, the CDR3 is TGTGCCAGTCGGCAACAGGATTGGGATGAAAAACTGTTTTTT. This translates into CASRQQDWDEKLFF.

The chain uses TRBV5-6 and TRBJ2-7, with TRBD1 identical over 12 bases. This CDR3 contains 15 residues. In germline, CDR1 is SGHDT, CDR2 YYEEEE. The trim removed 4 bases at V and 6 bases at J, leaving 8 bases unmatched. CDR3 residues: CASSRDRGLTAEQYF. For the CDR3, the DNA is TGTGCCAGCAGCCGGGACAGGGGGCTAACGGCCGAGCAGTACTTC.

This rearrangement joins TRBV2 to TRBJ1-1; D ambiguous. CDR3 size: 11 residues. In germline, CDR1 is SNHLY, CDR2 FYNNEI. V dropped 6 bases and J dropped 2 bases, with 4 bases sitting between them. For the CDR3, the DNA is TGTGCCAGCAGACTCAACACTGAAGCTTTCTTT. As protein: CASRLNTEAFF.

As DNA, the CDR3 is TGTGCCAGCAGCTTAGGGGCGGGAATATACGAGCAGTACTTC. Amino acid sequence: CASSLGAGIYEQYF. The chain joins TRBV13 to TRBJ2-7, with D possibly TRBD2 on 6 matching bases. Germline lookup yields CDR1 PRHDT and CDR2 FYEKMQ (reference sequence). CDR3 length equals 14 residues. The V gene lost 0 bases and the J gene lost 4 bases, with 10 bases spanning the gap.

The rearrangement links TRBV18 to TRBJ1-1; TRBD1 is a possible D gene (5 bases). Between the trimmed V and J ends, which lost 3 bases and 5 bases, there was a span of 13 bases. The germline gives CDR1 KGHSH, CDR2 LQKENI. The CDR3 covers 14 residues. CDR3 in DNA: TGTGCCAGCTCACCGCGGAACCCAGGGACTGAAGCTTTCTTT. This gives the protein CASSPRNPGTEAFF.

The rearrangement joins TRBV5-6 to TRBJ1-1, with TRBD1 matching 7 bases. With 7 bases clipped from V and 5 bases from J, the junction kept 17 bases outside the gene matches. The CDR3 has 16 residues. The germline CDR1 and CDR2 sequences are SGHDT and YYEEEE. The CDR3 DNA is TGTGCCAGCGGCCACAGGGGACTGGGACAAGGGACTGAAGCTTTCTTT. Its translation: CASGHRGLGQGTEAFF.

This chain uses TRBV5-1 with TRBJ2-1, with TRBD2 identical over 10 bases. CDR1 and CDR2 from the germline V gene are SGHRS and YFSETQ. The CDR3 is 15 amino acids. The V gene end was trimmed by 2 bases and the J gene end by 8 bases; junction bases not matched to a gene: 7. The CDR3 nucleotides read TGCGCCAGCAGCTTTCGGGCTAGCGGGAGCGATGAGCAGTTCTTC. This codes for CASSFRASGSDEQFF.

The CDR3 coding sequence is TGTGCCAGCAGTTGGACAGGGAGGAATGAAAAACTGTTTTTT. Its protein is CASSWTGRNEKLFF. The chain couples TRBV2 to TRBJ1-4, with 8 bases matching TRBD1. Per germline, CDR1 SNHLY and CDR2 FYNNEI. The CDR3 has 14 amino acids. V was clipped by 5 bases and J by 5 bases; unmatched bases: 4. Full variable domain (remainder filled in from reference TRBV2 and TRBJ1-4): EPEVTQTPSHQVTQMGQEVILRCVPISNHLYFYWYRQILGQKVEFLVSFYNNEISEKSEIFDDQFSVERPDGSNFTLKIRSTKLEDSAMYFCASSWTGRNEKLFFGSGTQLSVL.

The rearrangement links TRBV6-5 to TRBJ2-5; a weak D match, TRBD1 (5 bases). The V gene's germline CDR1 is MNHEY and CDR2 SVGAGI. The CDR3 runs to 15 residues. V was clipped by 3 bases and J by 5 bases, with 16 bases between them. The CDR3, as DNA: TGTGCCAGCAGTTATGGTCTAGGGTCAGGGGAGACCCAGTACTTC. It translates to CASSYGLGSGETQYF.

The V and J genes are TRBV30 and TRBJ1-1; unclear D gene. CDR3 length: 15 residues. Germline V gives CDR1 GTSNPN, CDR2 SVGIG (reference sequence). V lost 2 bases to trimming and J lost 1 base, with 14 bases between them. The CDR3 spells CAWSPGRWENTEAFF. The CDR3 region has the DNA TGTGCCTGGAGTCCCGGGAGGTGGGAGAACACTGAAGCTTTCTTT. Together with reference TRBV30 and TRBJ1-1, the CDR3 gives the full variable domain: SQTIHQWPATLVQPVGSPLSLECTVEGTSNPNLYWYRQAAGRGLQLLFYSVGIGQISSEVPQNLSASRPQDRQFILSSKKLLLSDSGFYLCAWSPGRWENTEAFFGQGTRLTVV.